The clone carrying this T cell receptor beta chain was observed many times. Semi-nested PCR with Nested Universal Primer A followed constant-region reverse priming of full-length variable regions. TCRdb recomputed calls from the 5' RACE reads with MiXCR, one row per CDR3 protein. The sample gives nearly 55,000 distinct CDR3 sequences, around 24% of which show up once; more than 3% is in the top ten. The J segment lost 0 bases and the V segment lost 5 bases, leaving 9 bases of the junction unmatched. The CDR3 extends over 17 amino acids. CDR1 SGHRS and CDR2 YFSETQ come from the germline V gene. The chain employs TRBV5-1 and TRBJ2-2, with 8 bases fitting TRBD1. This receptor was obtained from a female donor with breast cancer. The sequencing input was tumor-infiltrating naive CD4+ T cells sorted from the breast tumor. Subset of the sample: naive CD4+ T cells, CD4+CD45RA+CD25-. The CDR3 loop reads CASRPPGTGANTGELFF. The CDR3 bases are TGCGCCAGCAGGCCCCCTGGGACAGGAGCGAACACCGGGGAGCTGTTTTTT. Based on the CDR3 plus reference TRBV5-1 and TRBJ2-2, the full variable domain is KAGVTQTPRYLIKTRGQQVTLSCSPISGHRSVSWYQQTPGQGLQFLFEYFSETQRNKGNFPGRFSGRQFSNSRSEMNVSTLELGDSALYLCASRPPGTGANTGELFFGEGSRLTVL.